These 12 T cell receptor beta chains originate from one sample sequenced in a study of blood T cell repertoires in COVID-19. TCRdb's copy holds only in-frame clones and misses some; the assay was immunoSEQ multiplex PCR. The sample consists of about 68,000 clones, 70% to 90% of them appearing once. Material for sequencing was peripheral blood. Receptors were obtained from a woman between 55 and 75 years old with acute or convalescent COVID-19.

The J gene is TRBJ1-1, the V gene TRBV19, with D maybe TRBD1 (6 bases). From germline, CDR1 is LNHDA and CDR2 SQIVND (reference sequence). This CDR3 region has 15 residues. V gave up 2 bases and J gave up 2 bases, with 12 bases separating them. DNA for the CDR3: TGTGCCAGTAGTATAACAGCAGGGGAAAACACTGAAGCTTTCTTT. This translates into CASSITAGENTEAFF.

The sample holds one count of this clone. The chain is built from TRBV28 and TRBJ1-2, with D maybe TRBD1 (5 bases). V lost 6 bases to trimming and J lost 8 bases, with 25 bases between them. This CDR3 has 16 residues. Germline assignment: CDR1 MDHEN and CDR2 SYDVKM. In nucleotides, the CDR3 is TGTGCCAGCAGCCCCCCAACCGGGCCCTTCAGGGAAGGCTACACCTTC. It is translated as CASSPPTGPFREGYTF.

The genes are TRBV6-5 and TRBJ1-2, with 8 bases lining up with TRBD1. Germline values: CDR1 MNHEY, CDR2 SVGAGI. This CDR3 contains 13 residues. Losses at the gene ends were 10 bases for V and 8 bases for J; bases not matched to a gene: 12. The CDR3 sequence is CATPRQGTAGYTF. CDR3 nucleotides: TGTGCCACCCCTCGACAGGGGACCGCAGGCTACACCTTC.

V is TRBV14 and J is TRBJ1-2; D may be TRBD1 (5 bases). Deletions cut 0 bases from V and 4 bases from J, with 18 bases between. Germline assignment: CDR1 SGHDN and CDR2 FVKESK. The CDR3 has 17 residues. The CDR3 DNA sequence: TGTGCCAGCAGCCAAGATGATGTCCAGGGTAGTATCTATGGCTACACCTTC. This gives the protein CASSQDDVQGSIYGYTF.

V gene TRBV7-2 combines with J gene TRBJ2-7, with D maybe TRBD2 (5 bases). Germline CDR1 is SGHTA and CDR2 is FQGNSA. Trimming left V 2 bases short and J 0 bases short, with 14 bases between. CDR3 length: 16 residues. The CDR3 loop is CASSLPGGPNSYEQYF. The CDR3 bases are TGTGCCAGCAGCTTACCTGGCGGGCCCAACTCCTACGAGCAGTACTTC.

The J gene is TRBJ2-2, the V gene TRBV28, with 8 bases that match TRBD2. CDR1 is MDHEN, CDR2 SYDVKM, per germline. The CDR3 has 16 residues. J gave up 6 bases and V 1 base, and 7 bases lay outside the gene matches. CDR3 region: CASSLLRPGGPGELFF. CDR3 coding DNA: TGTGCCAGCAGTTTATTACGGCCGGGGGGGCCCGGGGAGCTGTTTTTT.

Here the CDR3 reads CASSPPPETYYEQYF. The CDR3 DNA follows: TGTGCCAGCAGCCCACCGCCAGAGACTTATTACGAGCAGTACTTC. J is TRBJ2-7 and V is TRBV6-2 or TRBV6-3; D uncertain. The CDR3 sequence is 15 residues long. Between the trimmed V and J ends, which lost 6 bases and 4 bases, there was a span of 19 bases. Germline CDR1 MNHEY, CDR2 SVGEGT.

V gene TRBV5-6 combines with J gene TRBJ2-1, with 11 bases identical to TRBD2. V was clipped by 4 bases and J by 5 bases; unmatched bases: 8. The germline V gene has CDR1 SGHDT and CDR2 YYEEEE. The CDR3 totals 16 residues. Written as DNA, the CDR3 is TGTGCCAGCAGCCCCTCGGGACTAGCGGTAAACAATGAGCAGTTCTTC. Translating gives CASSPSGLAVNNEQFF.

This clone was seen a single time. The chain recombines TRBV4-1 with TRBJ2-7; 14 nucleotides line up with TRBD2. CDR1 is MGHRA, CDR2 YSYEKL, per germline. V lost 1 base, J lost 0 bases, and 2 bases stayed unmatched. CDR3 length: 17 amino acids. The CDR3 DNA is TGCGCCAGCAGCCAAGGGACTAGCGGGAGGAGCTCCTACGAGCAGTACTTC. Translated: CASSQGTSGRSSYEQYF.

The chain carries TRBV2 and TRBJ1-3, with 7 bases identical to TRBD1. The germline gives CDR1 SNHLY, CDR2 FYNNEI. The CDR3 totals 16 residues. Germline trimming cut 6 bases from V and 0 bases from J; bases unmatched to any gene: 8. The CDR3 reads CASSYGQANSGNTIYF. The DNA of the CDR3 is TGTGCCAGCAGCTACGGACAGGCTAACTCTGGAAACACCATATATTTT.

V usage is TRBV11-3 and J usage is TRBJ2-2; 12 bases map to TRBD2. Per the germline V gene, CDR1 is SGHNT and CDR2 is YENEEA. The CDR3 loop spans 15 amino acids. V dropped 4 bases and J dropped 7; count of bases not matched to a gene: 4. CDR3 coding DNA: TGTGCCAGCAGCTGGACTAGCGGGGCTGGCGGGGAGCTGTTTTTT. Protein product: CASSWTSGAGGELFF.

The CDR3 sequence: CASSQQVAGGAAGELFF. The CDR3 region has the DNA TGTGCCAGCAGCCAACAAGTGGCGGGAGGGGCGGCCGGGGAGCTGTTTTTT. The V gene is TRBV3-1 (or the pseudogene TRBV3-2), the J gene TRBJ2-2, with TRBD2 identical over 9 bases. From germline, CDR1 is LGHDT and CDR2 YNNKEL (reference sequence). This CDR3 contains 17 residues. Unmatched junction bases numbered 10, after V lost 2 bases and J lost 6 bases.